These T cell receptor beta chains were read from a single sample in a study of cytomegalovirus exposure and HLA in healthy donors. The data were produced by immunoSEQ multiplex PCR, yet TCRdb's version contains in-frame clones alone and is incomplete. The sample has approximately 130,000 clones, roughly 85% seen once. Sequenced material: PBMCs. The receptor source for this set is a man aged 40-50 years in good health and CMV-seronegative. CDR3s include the opening cysteine and the closing phenylalanine or tryptophan. A D gene is named only where the DNA matches it firmly. Expanded clones are given a class, and other clones once, few, many or no size at all.

>TRBV9|TRBJ2-2|NA|TRBD1
CASSVVGTGKVGELFF
TGTGCCAGCAGCGTAGTCGGGACAGGGAAGGTCGGGGAGCTGTTTTTT
>TRBV15|TRBJ1-1|NA|TRBD1
CATSSGTGVGLTEAFF
TGTGCCACCAGCTCCGGGACAGGGGTCGGTCTCACTGAAGCTTTCTTT
>TRBV7-2|TRBJ1-4|NA|NA
CASSLTRNEKLFF
TGTGCCAGCAGCTTGACACGTAATGAGAAACTGTTTTTT
>TRBV18|TRBJ2-7|NA|TRBD1
CASSRQRDRDAYEQYF
TGTGCCAGCTCACGCCAAAGGGACAGGGACGCCTACGAGCAGTACTTC
>TRBV7-2|TRBJ2-1|NA|TRBD2
CASGRGAAYNEQFF
TGTGCCAGCGGGCGGGGGGCCGCCTACAATGAGCAGTTCTTC
>TRBV7-3|TRBJ2-3|NA|TRBD2
CASSRSGPSTDTQYF
TGTGCCAGCAGCCGTAGCGGGCCGAGCACAGATACGCAGTATTTT
>TRBV15|TRBJ2-1|NA|TRBD2
CATSRGTRRENEQFF
TGTGCCACCAGCAGGGGGACTAGGAGGGAGAATGAGCAGTTCTTC
>TRBV6-5|TRBJ2-7|NA|TRBD2
CASSYSGGKGTYEQYF
TGTGCCAGCAGTTACTCGGGGGGGAAAGGAACCTACGAGCAGTACTTC
>TRBV5-1|TRBJ2-7|NA|TRBD1
CASRGQGAVEQYF
TGCGCCAGCAGGGGACAGGGGGCGGTCGAGCAGTACTTC
>TRBV11-2|TRBJ2-7|NA|NA
CASRGGVYEQYF
TGTGCCAGCAGAGGGGGGGTCTACGAGCAGTACTTC
>TRBV2|TRBJ2-7|NA|TRBD2
CASTPRTSGTLGEQYF
TGTGCCAGCACCCCGAGGACTAGCGGGACTTTGGGGGAGCAGTACTTC
>TRBV27|TRBJ1-1|NA|TRBD1
CASTRTGEVRNTEAFF
TGTGCCAGCACCCGGACAGGCGAGGTTCGGAACACTGAAGCTTTCTTT
>TRBV5-4|TRBJ1-1|NA|NA
CASSPRGGAEAFF
TGTGCCAGCAGCCCGCGGGGGGGAGCTGAAGCTTTCTTT
>TRBV11-2|TRBJ2-3|NA|TRBD2
CASSLVAGGFTDTQYF
TGTGCCAGCAGCTTAGTTGCGGGGGGATTCACAGATACGCAGTATTTT
>TRBV15|TRBJ2-5|few|NA
CATSRDFGGETQYF
TGTGCCACCAGCAGAGATTTCGGGGGAGAGACCCAGTACTTC
>TRBV7-3|TRBJ2-2|NA|TRBD2
CASSLAGGTGELFF
TGTGCCAGCAGCTTGGCGGGGGGCACCGGGGAGCTGTTTTTT
>TRBV6-5|TRBJ2-7|NA|NA
CASSYRTAYEQYF
TGTGCCAGCAGTTACCGGACTGCTTACGAGCAGTACTTC
>TRBV19|TRBJ1-4|few|TRBD1
CASQQRDREKLFF
TGTGCCAGTCAACAACGGGACAGGGAAAAACTGTTTTTT
>TRBV18|TRBJ2-7|NA|NA
CASSPDSPYEQYF
TGTGCCAGCTCCCCGGACAGCCCTTACGAGCAGTACTTC
>TRBV6-5|TRBJ2-1|NA|TRBD2
CASSTPGLAGNEQFF
TGTGCCAGCAGTACACCGGGACTAGCGGGAAATGAGCAGTTCTTC
>TRBV7-2|TRBJ2-7|NA|NA
CASSSAVGSYEQYF
TGTGCCAGCAGCTCCGCCGTCGGTTCCTACGAGCAGTACTTC
>TRBV7-9|TRBJ1-4|NA|NA
CSSSLDSKNEKLFF
TGTTCCAGCAGCTTAGACAGCAAGAATGAAAAACTGTTTTTT
>TRBV2|TRBJ1-6|NA|TRBD1
CASRDGTGVSPLHF
TGTGCCAGCAGGGACGGGACAGGGGTGTCACCCCTCCACTTT
>TRBV6-6|TRBJ2-2|NA|TRBD2
CASSYSGRNTGELFF
TGTGCCAGCAGTTATAGCGGGAGGAACACCGGGGAGCTGTTTTTT
>TRBV7-3|TRBJ1-1|NA|NA
CASSLPRGQTEAFF
TGTGCCAGCAGCTTACCCAGGGGTCAAACTGAAGCTTTCTTT
>TRBV5-1|TRBJ1-2|NA|NA
CASSLAPSAEGYTF
TGCGCCAGCAGCTTGGCCCCGAGCGCTGAAGGCTACACCTTC
>TRBV2|TRBJ2-3|NA|TRBD2
CASSRLATTDTQYF
TGTGCCAGCAGTAGACTAGCGACGACAGATACGCAGTATTTT
>TRBV18|TRBJ1-3|NA|NA
CASSPRTDPSGNTIYF
TGTGCCAGCTCACCCCGGACAGACCCCTCTGGAAACACCATATATTTT
>TRBV10-2|TRBJ2-1|NA|TRBD2
CASRSGGVYNEQFF
TGCGCCAGCAGATCCGGGGGGGTTTACAATGAGCAGTTCTTC
>TRBV6-5|TRBJ1-4|NA|NA
CASSEGGAGEKLFF
TGTGCCAGCAGTGAGGGGGGGGCAGGGGAAAAACTGTTTTTT
>TRBV5-1|TRBJ2-3|NA|TRBD2
CASSLGSSGVERDTQYF
TGCGCCAGCAGCTTGGGGAGTAGCGGGGTTGAGCGGGATACGCAGTATTTT
>TRBV5-1|TRBJ2-7|NA|NA
CASSFTGVAYEQYF
TGCGCCAGCAGCTTCACGGGTGTCGCGTACGAGCAGTACTTC
>TRBV4-3|TRBJ2-7|few|TRBD2
CASSQDIGLGGNYYEQYF
TGCGCCAGCAGCCAAGATATCGGGCTGGGAGGGAATTACTACGAGCAGTACTTC
>TRBV10-3|TRBJ2-1|few|TRBD2
CAISESGGANEQFF
TGTGCCATCAGTGAGTCCGGGGGGGCAAATGAGCAGTTCTTC
>TRBV28|TRBJ1-2|NA|NA
CASSLNRDYGYTF
TGTGCCAGCAGTTTAAACAGGGATTATGGCTACACCTTC
>TRBV9|TRBJ2-3|NA|NA
CASSDNSWDTQYF
TGTGCCAGCAGCGACAATTCCTGGGATACGCAGTATTTT
>TRBV5-6|TRBJ1-2|NA|NA
CASSLTVSYGYTF
TGTGCCAGCAGCTTGACAGTCTCCTATGGCTACACCTTC
>TRBV28|TRBJ2-5|NA|TRBD1
CASSFGARGSSKSLLKETQYF
TGTGCCAGCAGTTTTGGTGCCAGGGGGTCTTCGAAGTCATTGTTAAAAGAGACCCAGTACTTC
>TRBV9|TRBJ2-5|NA|TRBD2
CASSVGVSGGAPETQYF
TGTGCCAGCAGCGTAGGAGTTAGCGGGGGGGCCCCGGAGACCCAGTACTTC
>TRBV6-5|TRBJ1-3|NA|NA
CASSTPGGRGNTIYF
TGTGCCAGCAGTACGCCAGGTGGCCGGGGAAACACCATATATTTT
>TRBV9|TRBJ1-4|NA|NA
CASSGGRDSTTNEKLFF
TGTGCCAGCAGCGGGGGGAGGGATTCAACAACTAATGAAAAACTGTTTTTT
>TRBV5-1|TRBJ2-7|NA|TRBD1
CASSPATGGYYEQYF
TGCGCCAGCAGTCCGGCCACAGGGGGCTATTACGAGCAGTACTTC
>TRBV2|TRBJ1-2|NA|NA
CASSDRGNYGYTF
TGTGCCAGCAGTGACCGGGGGAACTATGGCTACACCTTC
>TRBV2|TRBJ1-5|NA|NA
CASSEDRSNSNQPQHF
TGTGCCAGCAGTGAAGATCGGTCAAATAGCAATCAGCCCCAGCATTTT
>TRBV25-1|TRBJ2-1|NA|TRBD2
CASSESRIGERDYNEQFF
TGTGCCAGCAGTGAAAGTAGGATAGGCGAGCGGGACTACAATGAGCAGTTCTTC
>TRBV7-6|TRBJ1-1|NA|NA
CASSPLTGEAFF
TGTGCCAGCAGCCCATTGACTGGTGAAGCTTTCTTT
>TRBV10-3|TRBJ2-7|once|TRBD1
CAIGTGNSYEQYF
TGTGCCATCGGGACAGGCAACTCCTACGAGCAGTACTTC
>TRBV25-1|TRBJ2-7|few|NA
CASSGKGSASYEQYF
TGTGCCAGCAGTGGAAAGGGGTCGGCGTCCTACGAGCAGTACTTC
>TRBV5-6|TRBJ2-7|NA|TRBD2
CASSLGGSHYEQYF
TGTGCCAGCAGCTTGGGCGGGAGTCACTACGAGCAGTACTTC
>TRBV4-2|TRBJ2-1|NA|NA
CASSQEVGRVSSYNEQFF
TGTGCCAGCAGCCAAGAGGTAGGGCGGGTGAGCTCCTACAATGAGCAGTTCTTC
>TRBV5-4|TRBJ1-2|NA|NA
CASRKTAGDGYTF
TGTGCCAGCAGAAAGACCGCGGGGGACGGCTACACCTTC
>TRBV4-1|TRBJ1-2|NA|NA
CASSQDRGRLHYGYTF
TGCGCCAGCAGCCAAGATCGAGGGCGGCTACACTATGGCTACACCTTC
>TRBV9|TRBJ1-1|NA|NA
CASSPRTGNTEAFF
TGTGCCAGCAGCCCCCGGACGGGAAACACTGAAGCTTTCTTT
>TRBV18|TRBJ2-5|NA|NA
CASSPRLQGFGGETQYF
TGTGCCAGCTCACCAAGGTTACAGGGCTTCGGCGGAGAGACCCAGTACTTC
>TRBV9|TRBJ2-5|once|TRBD2
CASSPGLAGALQETQYF
TGTGCCAGCAGCCCGGGACTAGCGGGAGCCCTTCAAGAGACCCAGTACTTC
>TRBV2|TRBJ2-7|NA|NA
CASSSSYEQYF
TGTGCCAGCAGTTCTTCCTACGAGCAGTACTTC
>TRBV5-1|TRBJ1-3|NA|NA
CASSFPGNGNTIYF
TGCGCCAGCAGCTTCCCCGGGAATGGAAACACCATATATTTT
>TRBV6-1|TRBJ1-6|NA|NA
CAISRSDGSPLHF
TGTGCTATATCCAGGTCCGACGGTTCACCCCTCCACTTT
>TRBV4-1|TRBJ2-5|NA|NA
CASSQEGAGSGQETQYF
TGCGCCAGCAGCCAAGAAGGGGCGGGATCGGGTCAAGAGACCCAGTACTTC